The present T cell receptor (beta chain) was sequenced within a study of cytomegalovirus exposure and HLA in healthy donors. The study's findings and limits: For most TCR beta V segments, an earlier analysis put the productive rate at about 87% or about 30% of the time.

This CDR3 has 15 amino acids. Germline loops: CDR1 SGHVS, CDR2 FQNEAQ. The germline V and J ends were trimmed by 7 bases and 7 bases, with 20 bases remaining between them. Note on this clone: No antigen is known for it.

PCR used 60 Vbeta primers and 13 Jbeta primers. Sequencing was performed with immunoSEQ multiplex PCR; in TCRdb, only in-frame clones are kept and a portion is missing. The table lists more than 70,000 clones, roughly 64% of them singletons. Sequencing was done on a sample of PBMCs. The chain links TRBV7-8 to TRBJ1-5; possible D gene TRBD1, 6 bases. The receptor was isolated from a man aged 35 to 55 in good health and CMV-seropositive. The chain's CDR3 is CASNPQGGVLQPQHF. The CDR3 nucleotides read TGTGCCAGCAACCCCCAAGGGGGGGTATTACAGCCCCAGCATTTT.